This TCR beta chain was found in a study of shared clonotypes between healthy human individuals. Overall study context: Researchers assigned three CD4 naive, three CD4 memory, two CD8 naive and one CD8 memory plate to each donor.

Method: immunoSEQ multiplex PCR; TCRdb's copy keeps in-frame clones and lacks some. This table has millions of clones, roughly 92% appearing once. CDR1 and CDR2 from the germline V gene are SGHDN and FVKESK. The CDR3 is 15 residues long. With 0 bases clipped from V and 4 bases from J, the junction kept 5 bases outside the gene matches. J is TRBJ2-5 and V is TRBV14, with 7 bases matching TRBD1. Sequences were obtained from naive CD4+ T cells sorted from blood. Subset in this sample: CD45RA+ positively selected. The TCR originated in a man aged 18 to 29 in good health. The CDR3 is CASSQDVQGSETQYF. The CDR3 DNA is TGTGCCAGCAGCCAAGACGTACAGGGGTCAGAGACCCAGTACTTC.